The rows below give T cell receptor beta chains drawn from one sample of a study of shared clonotypes between healthy human individuals. The assay was immunoSEQ multiplex PCR, and TCRdb's table has in-frame clones only and misses some. The table includes about 380,000 clones, 90% to 97% detected once. The specimen sequenced was memory CD8+ T cells sorted from blood. These receptors came from a man aged 25-40 years in good health. CDR3s include the opening cysteine and the closing phenylalanine or tryptophan. D genes are given only for firm matches. Only some rows state a clone size, as once, few, many or a class for expanded clones.

.,TRBV7-2,once,TRBJ2-7,TGTGCCAGCAGCTATAGCGGAGCCTACGAGCAGTACTTC,CASSYSGAYEQYF
.,TRBV6-1,.,TRBJ1-1,TGTGCCAGCAGTGAAGATGGACATTGGAAGGCTTTCTTT,CASSEDGHWKAFF
.,TRBV6-5,.,TRBJ2-3,TGTGCCAGCAGCCTGGCGGGGTTAACAGATACGCAGTATTTT,CASSLAGLTDTQYF
.,TRBV28,.,TRBJ2-2,TGTGCCAGCACCCGATACACCGGGGAGCTGTTTTTT,CASTRYTGELFF
.,TRBV5-4,.,TRBJ2-5,TGTGCCAGCAGCTTGGGACAAACTCTTACGGAGACCCAGTACTTC,CASSLGQTLTETQYF
TRBD1,TRBV28,.,TRBJ1-5,TGTGCCAGCAGGGGACAGGGGGCCCGACAGCCCCAGCATTTT,CASRGQGARQPQHF
TRBD2,TRBV7-9,.,TRBJ2-3,TGTGCCGGAGTAAGGGTAGCGGGTCCCACAGATACGCAGTATTTT,CAGVRVAGPTDTQYF
TRBD2,TRBV12-5,.,TRBJ2-1,TGTGCTAGTGGTCCCCCGTTCGGGGAGGGCTCCTACAATGAGCAGTTCTTC,CASGPPFGEGSYNEQFF
.,TRBV14,.,TRBJ1-3,TGTGCCAGCAGCCAAGTCGGGGGCCGCTCTGGAAACACCATATATTTT,CASSQVGGRSGNTIYF
.,TRBV28,.,TRBJ2-2,TGTGCCAGCAGGTACCCTGGGAACACCGGGGAGCTGTTTTTT,CASRYPGNTGELFF
TRBD2,TRBV4-1,once,TRBJ2-5,TGCGCCAGCAGCCGCCTACCCACCCCTGGGACTAGCGGGGTAGAGACCCAGTACTTC,CASSRLPTPGTSGVETQYF
.,TRBV6-1,once,TRBJ2-2,TGTGCCAGCAGGAAGCAGGGCGTAAGCACCGGGGAGCTGTTTTTT,CASRKQGVSTGELFF
.,TRBV12-2,.,TRBJ2-2,TGTGCAAGTCGCTTAGGGGGCACCGGGGAGCTGTTTTTT,CASRLGGTGELFF
TRBD1,TRBV28,.,TRBJ1-5,TGTGCCAGCAGTTTGATTCCGGGACAGGGGGCTCGGGCCCAGCATTTT,CASSLIPGQGARAQHF
.,TRBV7-8,.,TRBJ2-7,TGTGCCAGCAGCAAGTCCGATCTGTCCTACGAGCAGTACTTC,CASSKSDLSYEQYF
TRBD2,TRBV7-2,.,TRBJ2-1,TGTGCCAGCAGCTTAAAAGCGGGAGGCAATGAGCAGTTCTTC,CASSLKAGGNEQFF
.,TRBV27,.,TRBJ1-5,TGTGCCAGCAGTTTTACGGGGAGTCAGCCCCAGCATTTT,CASSFTGSQPQHF
.,TRBV10-1,.,TRBJ1-5,TGCGCCAGCACTTGTCCCAGGCAGGAAGGCAATCAGCCCCAGCATTTT,CASTCPRQEGNQPQHF
TRBD2,TRBV7-6,.,TRBJ2-1,TGTGCCAGCAGCTTATTAGCGGGAGGCCATGAGCAGTTCTTC,CASSLLAGGHEQFF
.,TRBV19,.,TRBJ1-2,TGTGCCAGTAGTATAGTGGGGCAGTTTTCCTATGGCTACACCTTC,CASSIVGQFSYGYTF
.,TRBV10-3,.,TRBJ1-5,TGTGCCATCAGTGGGGTCGCCCATCAGCCCCAGCATTTT,CAISGVAHQPQHF
.,TRBV5-6,.,TRBJ2-5,TGTGCCAGCAGCTTGGGGGTCGGGAGATCGGAGACCCAGTACTTC,CASSLGVGRSETQYF
TRBD1,TRBV5-4,.,TRBJ1-2,TGTGCCAGCAGCGGACCGACAGGGACTAACTATGGCTACACCTTC,CASSGPTGTNYGYTF
TRBD1,TRBV5-1,.,TRBJ2-4,TGCGCCAGCAGCCTCCCGGACAGGGCCCTCAAAAACATTCAGTACTTC,CASSLPDRALKNIQYF
.,TRBV29-1,.,TRBJ2-3,TGCAGCGGCCTCGGGATCCTATCAGATACGCAGTATTTT,CSGLGILSDTQYF
TRBD1,TRBV30,.,TRBJ1-1,TGTGCCTGGAGTGTGGACAGGGACACTGAAGCTTTCTTT,CAWSVDRDTEAFF
.,TRBV11-2,.,TRBJ2-3,TGTGCCAGCAGCTTAGATGGGGGACTCAGCACAGATACGCAGTATTTT,CASSLDGGLSTDTQYF
.,TRBV7-9,.,TRBJ2-5,TGTGCCAGCAGCCCGCCACTAGCAACGACTAAAGAGACCCAGTACTTC,CASSPPLATTKETQYF
.,TRBV6-6,.,TRBJ1-1,TGTGCCAGCAGTTACCGACAGAACACTGAAGCTTTCTTT,CASSYRQNTEAFF
.,TRBV5-4,.,TRBJ1-2,TGTGCCAGCAGCTTGAAAGGAAGCCACTATGGCTACACCTTC,CASSLKGSHYGYTF
.,TRBV28,.,TRBJ1-4,TGTGCCAGCAGGACAGCTAATGAAAAACTGTTTTTT,CASRTANEKLFF
.,TRBV7-3,.,TRBJ2-2,TGTGCCAGCAGCTTAACGGGAGCCGGGGAGCTGTTTTTT,CASSLTGAGELFF
.,TRBV18,.,TRBJ1-3,TGTGCCAGCTCACCACCGTCAGCCAGAAACACCATATATTTT,CASSPPSARNTIYF
.,TRBV5-1,.,TRBJ2-2,TGCGCCAGCAGCTTGCGCCAGGGCGGCACCGGGGAGCTGTTTTTT,CASSLRQGGTGELFF
.,TRBV19,.,TRBJ1-1,TGTGCCAGTAGTATAGACAGGGAAAACACTGAAGCTTTCTTT,CASSIDRENTEAFF
.,TRBV19,.,TRBJ1-2,TGTGCCAGTAGTATGGAAGGTGGCTATGGCTACACCTTC,CASSMEGGYGYTF
.,TRBV10-2,.,TRBJ1-2,TGCGCCATCTCGGACAGCCCTTTAATAGGCTACACCTTC,CAISDSPLIGYTF
TRBD2,TRBV13,.,TRBJ2-7,TGTGCCAGCAGCTCAACCGGGACTAGCGGTTTCTACGAGCAGTACTTC,CASSSTGTSGFYEQYF
.,TRBV10-3,.,TRBJ1-4,TGTGCCACCAAACTAGACGGCGCAACTAATGAAAAACTGTTTTTT,CATKLDGATNEKLFF
.,TRBV7-9,.,TRBJ2-5,TGTGCCAGCAGCTTGTCGAATACTGACAGGGAGACCCAGTACTTC,CASSLSNTDRETQYF
TRBD2,TRBV5-1,.,TRBJ2-7,TGCGCCAGCAGCTTGGGGACTAGCGGGAGGTTTTGGTACGAGCAGTACTTC,CASSLGTSGRFWYEQYF
TRBD2,TRBV19,.,TRBJ2-1,TGTGCCAGTAGTATTAGGCGGGAGGGATACAATGAGCAGTTCTTC,CASSIRREGYNEQFF
TRBD2,TRBV9,.,TRBJ2-3,TGTGCCAGCAGCGTAGTCGGGAGGGATACAGATACGCAGTATTTT,CASSVVGRDTDTQYF
.,TRBV7-9,.,TRBJ1-3,TGTGCCAGCAGCTTTGCGACAGGTGGAAACACCATATATTTT,CASSFATGGNTIYF